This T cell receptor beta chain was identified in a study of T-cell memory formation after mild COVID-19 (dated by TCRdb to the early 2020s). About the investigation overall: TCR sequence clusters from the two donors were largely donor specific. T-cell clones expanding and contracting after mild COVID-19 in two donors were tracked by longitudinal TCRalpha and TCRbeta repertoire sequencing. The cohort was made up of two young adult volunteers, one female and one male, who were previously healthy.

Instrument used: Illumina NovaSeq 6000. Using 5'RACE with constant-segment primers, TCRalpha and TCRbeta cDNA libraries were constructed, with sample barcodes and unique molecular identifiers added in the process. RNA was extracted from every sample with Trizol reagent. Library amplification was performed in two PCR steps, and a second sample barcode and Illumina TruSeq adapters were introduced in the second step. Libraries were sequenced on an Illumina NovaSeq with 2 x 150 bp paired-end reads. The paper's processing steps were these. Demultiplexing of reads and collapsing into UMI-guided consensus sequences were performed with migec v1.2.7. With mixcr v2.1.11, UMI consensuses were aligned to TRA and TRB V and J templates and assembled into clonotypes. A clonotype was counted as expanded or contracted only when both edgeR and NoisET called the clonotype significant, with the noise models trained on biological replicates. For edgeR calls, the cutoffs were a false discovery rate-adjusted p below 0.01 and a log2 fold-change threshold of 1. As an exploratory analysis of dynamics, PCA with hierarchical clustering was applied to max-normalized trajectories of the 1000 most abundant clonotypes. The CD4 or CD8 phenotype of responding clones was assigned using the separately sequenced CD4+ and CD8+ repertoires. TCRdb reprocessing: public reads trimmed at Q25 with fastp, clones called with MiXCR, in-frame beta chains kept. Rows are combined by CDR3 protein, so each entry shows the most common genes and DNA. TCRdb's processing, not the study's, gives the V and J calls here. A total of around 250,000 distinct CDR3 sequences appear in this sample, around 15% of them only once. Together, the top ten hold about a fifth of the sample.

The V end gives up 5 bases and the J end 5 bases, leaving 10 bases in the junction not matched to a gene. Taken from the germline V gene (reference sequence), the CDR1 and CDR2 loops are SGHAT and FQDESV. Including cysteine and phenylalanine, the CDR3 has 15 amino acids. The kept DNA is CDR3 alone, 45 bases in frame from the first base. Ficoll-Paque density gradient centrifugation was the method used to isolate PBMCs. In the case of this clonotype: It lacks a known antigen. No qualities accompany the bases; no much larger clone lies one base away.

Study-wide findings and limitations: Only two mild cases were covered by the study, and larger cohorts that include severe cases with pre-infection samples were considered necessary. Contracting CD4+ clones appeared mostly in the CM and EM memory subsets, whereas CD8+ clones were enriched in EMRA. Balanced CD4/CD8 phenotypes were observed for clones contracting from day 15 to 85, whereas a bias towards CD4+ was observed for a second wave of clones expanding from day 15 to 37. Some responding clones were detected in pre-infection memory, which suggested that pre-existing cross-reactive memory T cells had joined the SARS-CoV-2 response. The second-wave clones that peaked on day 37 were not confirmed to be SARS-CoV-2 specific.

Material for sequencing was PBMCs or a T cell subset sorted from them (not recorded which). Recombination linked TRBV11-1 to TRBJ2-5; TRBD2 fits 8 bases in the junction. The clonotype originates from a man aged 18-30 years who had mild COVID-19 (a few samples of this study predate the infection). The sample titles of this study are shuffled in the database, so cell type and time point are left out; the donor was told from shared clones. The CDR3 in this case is CASSPRNSGAETQYF. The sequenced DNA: TGTGCCAGCAGCCCCCGGAATAGCGGGGCGGAGACCCAGTACTTC.